This T cell receptor beta chain was sequenced for a study of T cell repertoires in cytomegalovirus infection (dated by TCRdb to about 2019). General notes on the study: The peptide stimulations were aimed at well-studied HLA-B-restricted epitopes as well as recently identified HLA-C-restricted CMV epitopes, whose presentation resists viral immunomodulation. The HLA type of each donor mattered for the analysis, because public TCR beta signatures pointed to carriage of CMV infection along with the matching HLA type.

Study-wide conclusions, independent of this receptor: Cumulative frequency of public TCR beta family members discriminated carriers of CMV infection plus the relevant HLA type in this cohort and an independent approximately 360-donor cohort. The ex vivo response was dominated by HLA-C-restricted CMV-specific TCR beta clonotypes, and the single most frequent clonotype in two of eight donors was supplied by these HLA-C-restricted clonotypes.

Instrument on record: Illumina HiSeq 1500. In TCRdb, the public reads were trimmed at Q25 with fastp and aligned with MiXCR, with productive beta chains retained. Identical CDR3 protein sequences are pooled into one entry, listed with their most common genes and DNA. The sample table holds around 120,000 distinct CDR3 sequences, of which around 40% were seen once. The ten largest account for approximately 69% of the sample. As for this clonotype: It has no known antigen specificity. Per-base quality was not reported, and no clone a single base away is much larger than it.

This specimen's treatment or condition label, per the study, means: in vitro stimulation with specific CMV peptide epitopes to enrich CMV-specific T cells. The receptor was isolated from a human donor in good health (CMV status not recorded). Some clones in this sample may be carry-over from other donors' samples. This material consisted of CD8+ T cells from cultured PBMCs, taken from culture after CMV antigen stimulation.

CDR3 region: CASSPELAGAGETQYF. The base sequence is TGTGCCAGCAGTCCAGAACTAGCGGGGGCGGGGGAGACCCAGTACTTC. The sequence links TRBV6-8 to TRBJ2-5, with TRBD2 identical over 11 junction bases. CDR1 and CDR2, per the germline V gene, are MNHGY and SAAAGT. The V end gives up 5 bases and the J end 5 bases, leaving 10 bases in the junction not matched to a gene. The CDR3 spans 16 residues, from the cysteine through the phenylalanine. The retained sequence is limited to the CDR3, 48 bases, with the frame set at the first base.